Each of the 14 T cell receptor beta chains below was sequenced from the same sample in a study of shared clonotypes between healthy human individuals. Sequencing was performed with immunoSEQ multiplex PCR; in TCRdb, only in-frame clones are kept and a portion is missing. Here the sample spans around 700,000 clones, 92% being singletons. CD45RO negativity and positive selection for CCR7 defined naive CD8 cells, a population that excluded terminally differentiated effector memory CD45RA+ cells. The specimen sequenced was naive CD8+ T cells sorted from blood. The receptor set was obtained from a man aged 30 to 39 in good health.

This chain uses TRBV4-1 with TRBJ2-1; D remains ambiguous. Looked up from germline, CDR1 is MGHRA and CDR2 is YSYEKL. The CDR3 covers 15 residues. The V end was cut by 0 bases, the J end by 0 bases, with 6 bases between. The CDR3 loop is CASSQETRSYNEQFF. CDR3 nucleotide sequence: TGCGCCAGCAGCCAAGAAACCCGCTCCTACAATGAGCAGTTCTTC.

The chain employs TRBV7-9 and TRBJ1-5, with 8 bases fitting TRBD1. V trimming: 5 bases; J trimming: 6 bases; junction bases outside the gene matches: 3. Germline assignment: CDR1 SEHNR and CDR2 FQNEAQ (reference sequence). The CDR3 is 13 residues long. This CDR3 is CASSRQGTQPQHF. For the CDR3, the DNA is TGTGCCAGCAGCCGACAGGGGACTCAGCCCCAGCATTTT. The full variable domain, completed using reference TRBV7-9 and TRBJ1-5, is DTGVSQNPRHKITKRGQNVTFRCDPISEHNRLYWYRQTLGQGPEFLTYFQNEAQLEKSRLLSDRFSAERPKGSFSTLEIQRTEQGDSAMYLCASSRQGTQPQHFGDGTRLSIL.

The rearrangement uses TRBV2 and TRBJ2-1; D is possibly TRBD1 or TRBD2 (5 bases each). The V end was cut by 10 bases, the J end by 8 bases, with 21 bases between. There are 14 residues in the CDR3. From germline, CDR1 is SNHLY and CDR2 FYNNEI. The CDR3 is CATSFGGSLDEQFF. In DNA, the CDR3 is TGTGCCACTTCATTTGGGGGTTCCTTGGATGAGCAGTTCTTC.

This chain links TRBV2 with TRBJ2-5; the D call may be TRBD1 or TRBD2 (5 bases each). The CDR3 has 12 residues. Germline V CDR1 and CDR2: SNHLY, FYNNEI. Between the trimmed V and J ends, which lost 8 bases and 5 bases, there was a span of 12 bases. The CDR3 DNA follows: TGTGCCAGCGCTCAGGGCGGGGAGACCCAGTACTTC. This codes for CASAQGGETQYF. Complete variable domain (other parts from reference TRBV2 and TRBJ2-5): EPEVTQTPSHQVTQMGQEVILRCVPISNHLYFYWYRQILGQKVEFLVSFYNNEISEKSEIFDDQFSVERPDGSNFTLKIRSTKLEDSAMYFCASAQGGETQYFGPGTRLLVL.

The rearrangement joins TRBV11-2 to TRBJ1-2; D gene uncertain. Germline CDR1 SGHAT, CDR2 FQNNGV. The CDR3 totals 15 residues. V was cut by 1 base and J by 5 bases, with 14 bases left in between. In nucleotides, the CDR3 is TGTGCCAGCAGCTTAGTACCCGGCCCCCTTTATGGCTACACCTTC. Translating gives CASSLVPGPLYGYTF.

Comment on this clone: The junction departs from the called germline gene at one end, perhaps through a read error. V and J are TRBV29-1 and TRBJ2-6; D may match TRBD1 or TRBD2 (5 bases each). The germline V gene has CDR1 SQVTM and CDR2 ANQGSEA. There are 16 residues in the CDR3. DNA of the CDR3: TGCAGCGTAGAAGGACAACCGGGGACCGGGGCCAACGTCCTGACTTTC. As protein: CSVEGQPGTGANVLTF. The variable domain in full, with the rest retrieved from reference TRBV29-1 and TRBJ2-6, is SAVISQKPSRDICQRGTSLTIQCQVDSQVTMMFWYRQQPGQSLTLIATANQGSEATYESGFVIDKFPISRPNLTFSTLTVSNMSPEDSSIYLCSVEGQPGTGANVLTFGAGSRLTVL.

The CDR3 is CASSLEGMFVGEQYF. CDR3 in DNA: TGTGCCAGCAGCTTAGAGGGCATGTTTGTCGGCGAGCAGTACTTC. V gene TRBV5-4 combines with J gene TRBJ2-7; possibly TRBD2 for D (5 bases). CDR1 and CDR2 from the germline V gene are SGHNT and YYREEE (reference sequence). V shed 2 bases and J shed 6 bases, with 18 bases lying between them. This CDR3 has 15 amino acids.

This sequence joins TRBV6-5 and TRBJ1-1; no firm D call. CDR3 size: 13 residues. Trimming stripped 2 bases from V and 7 bases from J, with 11 bases between. CDR1 is MNHEY and CDR2 is SVGAGI in the germline V gene. The CDR3 bases are TGTGCCAGCAGTTACGAAGGGCAGCATGAAGCTTTCTTT. Amino acids: CASSYEGQHEAFF.

Note on this clone: Other DNA sequences in the sample encode the same CDR3. The J gene is TRBJ1-1, the V gene TRBV11-3; D uncertain. This CDR3 is 13 amino acids long. The ends were cut back, 1 base at V and 0 bases at J, with 3 bases in the middle. Germline assignment: CDR1 SGHNT and CDR2 YENEEA. The CDR3 nucleotides are TGTGCCAGCAGCTTAGGAGTGAACACTGAAGCTTTCTTT. This gives the protein CASSLGVNTEAFF. Supplemented by reference TRBV11-3 and TRBJ1-1, the full variable domain reads EAGVVQSPRYKIIEKKQPVAFWCNPISGHNTLYWYLQNLGQGPELLIRYENEEAVDDSQLPKDRFSAERLKGVDSTLKIQPAELGDSAVYLCASSLGVNTEAFFGQGTRLTVV.

Of note for this clone: One end of the junction is discordant with germline, which a read error may explain. As DNA, the CDR3 is TGTACCAGCACAGGGCCAGGCAACACTGAAGCTTTCTTT. It specifies CTSTGPGNTEAFF. The chain carries TRBV4-2 and TRBJ1-1; D is possibly TRBD1 (6 bases). CDR1 is LGHNA, CDR2 YNFKEQ, per germline. The CDR3 has 13 residues.

A word on this clone: Possible read error: a much larger clone is one base away. V is TRBV6-6 and J is TRBJ2-2; no clear D. V gave up 2 bases and J gave up 5 bases, with 6 bases separating them. In germline, CDR1 is MNHNY, CDR2 SVGAGI (reference sequence). This CDR3 is built from 13 residues. CDR3 coding DNA: TGTGCCAGCAGTTACAGGGAAACCGGGGAGCTGTTTTTT. This sequence encodes CASSYRETGELFF.

The DNA of the CDR3 is TGTGCCAGCAGCCAGGGGGGGGAGACCCAGTACTTC. Encoded protein: CASSQGGETQYF. The chain recombines TRBV5-6 with TRBJ2-5; D is possibly TRBD1 or TRBD2 (7 bases each). Germline lookup yields CDR1 SGHDT and CDR2 YYEEEE. Deletions cut 4 bases from V and 5 bases from J, with 9 bases between. The CDR3 has 12 residues.

The chain has TRBV28 and TRBJ2-5; D is ambiguous. Germline CDR1 and CDR2: MDHEN and SYDVKM. V dropped 6 bases and J dropped 2 bases, with 13 bases sitting between them. This CDR3 has 14 residues. The CDR3 is CASRVEATQETQYF. The CDR3, as DNA: TGTGCCAGCAGGGTTGAGGCTACTCAAGAGACCCAGTACTTC.

The gene calls are TRBV11-3 and TRBJ2-1, with a tentative D call TRBD1 (6 bases). Trimming cost V 2 bases and J 4 bases, with 12 bases left between them. CDR1 SGHNT and CDR2 YENEEA come from the germline V gene. The CDR3 has 15 residues. CDR3 amino acids: CASSLRTAAYNEQFF. As DNA, the CDR3 is TGTGCCAGCAGCTTACGGACAGCGGCGTACAATGAGCAGTTCTTC.